This T cell receptor (beta chain) was observed in a study of sequential checkpoint blockade in melanoma. As for the study in general: After both sequences, patients received maintenance nivolumab.

Sequencing used immunoSEQ multiplex PCR; TCRdb keeps in-frame clones, though not all of them. The table includes under 20,000 clones, around 75% detected once. The treatment was: randomized to nivolumab then ipilimumab (arm A) or the reverse (arm B). No patient had prior DNA-damaging chemotherapy. Sorted cells were live CD3+CD8+, lacking CD19 and CD56, from PBMCs. Germline-derived CDR1 and CDR2 are MDHEN and SYDVKM. Trimming shortened V by 5 bases and J by 4 bases, and 15 bases separated the two germline ends. The CDR3 contains 14 residues. The rearrangement joins TRBV28 to TRBJ2-7, with D maybe TRBD1 (7 bases). Sequencing was performed on CD8+ T cells sorted from blood (inferred from file names), taken from a patient given nivolumab and ipilimumab in sequence. The clonotype was recovered from a human donor with melanoma. For the CDR3, the DNA is TGTGCCAGCAGTCCGACAGGGAGGCGTTACGAGCAGTACTTC. It specifies CASSPTGRRYEQYF.